These 5 T cell receptor beta chains share one sample of origin, sequenced in a study of shared clonotypes between healthy human individuals. Measured with immunoSEQ multiplex PCR; TCRdb has only the in-frame clones, and not every one. The sample contains fewer than 600,000 clones, about 76% of which appear only once. Sequencing was carried out using PBMCs. The receptors here all came from a woman between 35 and 50 years old in good health. Some clones in this sample may be carry-over from other donors' samples.

This chain uses TRBV18 with TRBJ1-4; 7 nucleotides line up with TRBD1. There are 14 residues in the CDR3. The germline gives CDR1 KGHSH, CDR2 LQKENI. J was trimmed by 6 bases and V by 2 bases; bases with no gene match: 3. CDR3 sequence: CASSPYTGDEKLFF. The DNA of the CDR3 is TGTGCCAGCTCACCATATACAGGGGATGAAAAACTGTTTTTT. Complete variable domain (other parts from reference TRBV18 and TRBJ1-4): NAGVMQNPRHLVRRRGQEARLRCSPMKGHSHVYWYRQLPEEGLKFMVYLQKENIIDESGMPKERFSAEFPKEGPSILRIQQVVRGDSAAYFCASSPYTGDEKLFFGSGTQLSVL.

The chain combines TRBV18 with TRBJ2-7; no clear D gene. This CDR3 region has 16 residues. Trimming removed 2 bases at V and 0 bases at J, with 14 bases between. CDR1 KGHSH and CDR2 LQKENI come from the germline V gene. DNA of the CDR3: TGTGCCAGCTCACCAGTATTGTTCCAGAGCTCCTACGAGCAGTACTTC. Its protein is CASSPVLFQSSYEQYF.

The V call is TRBV9, the J call TRBJ2-1, with D hard to call. This CDR3 is built from 15 residues. Germline V gene sequence: CDR1 SGDLS, CDR2 YYNGEE. Trimming stripped 0 bases from V and 7 bases from J, with 14 bases between. CDR3 in amino acids: CASSVAAHHGNEQFF. The CDR3 nucleotides read TGTGCCAGCAGCGTAGCGGCGCACCACGGGAATGAGCAGTTCTTC.

As concerns this clone: Given a much more abundant clone one base away, this may be a read error. The J gene is TRBJ2-7, the V gene TRBV7-6, with D perhaps given as TRBD1 or TRBD2 (5 bases each). The CDR3 length is 13 residues. Germline V lookup: CDR1 SGHVS, CDR2 FNYEAQ. The V end was cut by 5 bases, the J end by 0 bases, with 8 bases between. The CDR3 bases are TGTGCCAGCAGCCGGGACGGCTCCTACGAGCAGTACTTC. Protein: CASSRDGSYEQYF.

The V and J genes are TRBV29-1 and TRBJ1-4; possible D gene TRBD1, 5 bases. The germline gives CDR1 SQVTM, CDR2 ANQGSEA. This CDR3 is 12 amino acids long. The CDR3 DNA reads as TGCACCCCCAAGGGGCGGGGTGAAAAACTGTTTTTT. Protein: CTPKGRGEKLFF. Looking up the rest from reference TRBV29-1 and TRBJ1-4 gives the full variable domain: SAVISQKPSRDICQRGTSLTIQCQVDSQVTMMFWYRQQPGQSLTLIATANQGSEATYESGFVIDKFPISRPNLTFSTLTVSNMSPEDSSIYLCTPKGRGEKLFFGSGTQLSVL.